Described below is a single TCR beta chain sequence and its context. What it recognizes is unknown. The data belong to a study of cytomegalovirus exposure and HLA in healthy donors. Study results and limitations: Excluded were some V segments that proved indistinguishable, including TRBV6-2 and TRBV6-3. The classifier was said to identify cytomegalovirus status with high specificity and sensitivity.

Donors likely had unrecorded immune exposures despite being nominally healthy when sampled. It was with 60 Vbeta and 13 Jbeta primers that the PCR ran. Sequenced by immunoSEQ multiplex PCR; TCRdb stores in-frame clones only, minus some. Among roughly 180,000 clones listed, 75% to 80% were seen once. Germline loops: CDR1 SEHNR, CDR2 FQNEAQ (reference sequence). This CDR3 comprises 14 residues. V was clipped by 7 bases and J by 5 bases; unmatched bases: 10. This TCR was recovered from a man between 50 and 59 years old in good health and CMV-seropositive. Input material: PBMCs. The chain employs TRBV7-9 and TRBJ1-1, with 7 bases matching TRBD1. The CDR3 here is CASTTSGGGTEAFF. In DNA, the CDR3 is TGTGCCAGCACAACGTCAGGGGGAGGAACTGAAGCTTTCTTT.